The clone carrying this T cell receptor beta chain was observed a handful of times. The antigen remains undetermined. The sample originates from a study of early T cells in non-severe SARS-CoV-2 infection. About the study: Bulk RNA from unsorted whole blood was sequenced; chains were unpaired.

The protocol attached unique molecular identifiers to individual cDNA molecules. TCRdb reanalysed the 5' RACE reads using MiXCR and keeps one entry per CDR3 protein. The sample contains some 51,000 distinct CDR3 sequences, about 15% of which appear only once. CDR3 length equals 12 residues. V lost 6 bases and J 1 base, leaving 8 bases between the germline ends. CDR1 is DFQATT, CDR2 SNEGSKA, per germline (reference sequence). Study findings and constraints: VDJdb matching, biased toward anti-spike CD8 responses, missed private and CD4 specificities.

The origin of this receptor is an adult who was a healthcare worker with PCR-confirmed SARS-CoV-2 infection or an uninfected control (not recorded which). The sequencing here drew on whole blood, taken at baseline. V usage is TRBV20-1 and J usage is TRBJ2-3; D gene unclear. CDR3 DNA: TGCAGTGCGCCCGATGGCACAGATACGCAGTATTTT. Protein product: CSAPDGTDTQYF.